The following is a T cell receptor (beta chain) sequence with its context. What antigen it recognizes has not been identified. No much larger clone is present one base from it, and per-base qualities are unavailable. The CDR3 regions of human TCRbeta chains were subjected to immunosequencing. The published analysis was carried out like this. TCRs in the repertoires were matched against a reference library of SARS-CoV-2-specific TCRs that had been generated with the MIRA antigen-specificity platform. Breadth meant the fraction of unique TCRs that were SARS-CoV-2-associated, whereas depth meant the fraction of total T cells that were SARS-CoV-2-associated. Using the MIRA data, every spike-specific TCR was mapped to the spike region that the TCR reacted to and assigned to either a CD4 or a CD8 class. Log10-transformed breadth and depth values were compared by one-way ANOVA with Sidak's multiple comparisons tests. In TCRdb, the immuneACCESS table is reduced to in-frame sequences with V and J assigned. These tables do not hold every clone; where another copy was compared, an unresolved V gene accounts for under half, and the others remain unexplained. V and J calls and clone size are those listed in that table; D and trimming were worked out from the DNA. Here the sample has about 200,000 clones; around 94% occur a single time. The top ten constitute roughly 1.3% of the sample.

These data are taken from a study of T cell responses to AZD1222 COVID-19 vaccine (dated by TCRdb to the early 2020s). Looking at the study overall: Because spike-specific TCR depth and breadth did not differ between the two schedules, AZD1222 recipients who got a second dose at roughly 4 weeks were pooled with those who got a second dose at roughly 12 weeks. Trial participants were enrolled into age subgroups of 18-55, 56-69 and 70-plus years, which contained approximately 150, 30 and 60 TCR-sequenced participants, respectively. TCR sequencing covered 230 or so trial participants: around 210 given two doses of AZD1222 and approximately 25 given two doses of MenACWY control vaccine. Broader findings and caveats from the paper: Conclusions about previously exposed vaccinees are limited because only five to seven AZD1222 recipients were SARS-CoV-2 seropositive at baseline. The 56-69-year group was small, and its depth increase did not reach significance, likely because of low power. Participants were mostly white British and included more females than males, and it was suggested by the authors that clonal diversity may have been underestimated. The whole spike protein was spanned by vaccine-associated CD4 TCRs, and dominant responses were seen in regions 160-218 and 743-854. Reportedly, close to half of the unique spike-specific TCRs recognized epitopes lying outside the regions that are mutated in the B.1.351 and B.1.1.7 variants. Because no day 14 peak-response samples were available, the repertoires could be characterized only after the peak T cell response. After two AZD1222 doses, spike-specific TCR breadth and depth were significantly higher than at day 0 and than in MenACWY recipients.

As encoded in the germline V gene (reference sequence), CDR1 is SEHNR while CDR2 is FQNEAQ. Counted from cysteine to phenylalanine, this CDR3 has 15 amino acids. Kept here is only the CDR3 DNA, which spans 45 bases and is read in frame from base 1. Trimming removed 1 base from V and 2 bases from J, leaving 11 bases between the germline ends. Reading the label with the study, this specimen's time point is: baseline before first vaccination. Samples from vaccinated people were obtained from the UK trials COV001 and COV002, which included a single-blind randomized controlled phase 2/3 trial of AZD1222 (ChAdOx1 nCoV-19) in healthy adults. Trial participant PBMC samples were collected at day 0 and day 28 after the second dose for TCRbeta chain sequencing.

This sequence originates from an adult in good health. The chain is assembled from TRBV7-9 and TRBJ1-1; no D segment can be confidently identified. This specimen consisted of peripheral blood, obtained on day 0 of AZD1222 vaccination. The DNA sequence follows: TGTGCCAGCAGCTTAGTTATGGGTGCTAACACTGAAGCTTTCTTT. Its translation is CASSLVMGANTEAFF.